This record concerns one T cell receptor (beta chain) sequence. As yet, its antigen is unknown. This record belongs to a study of cytomegalovirus exposure and HLA in healthy donors. Study in general: The 500 to 750 first-cohort repertoires and the 120 or so validation repertoires shared the same platform, a later analysis reported. Study-wide results and caveats: A subsequent analysis found that TCR clusters from the first cohort also tended to co-occur in the roughly 120 validation repertoires, with about 94% of cluster scores above 0. Specificity for CMV antigens was confirmed in vitro for a few of the CMV-associated chains. The majority of TCR sequences were rare, yet some public TCRs appeared in many donors.

Germline CDR1 SGHVS, CDR2 FNYEAQ. The CDR3 runs to 13 residues. Trimming stripped 4 bases from V and 0 bases from J, with 4 bases between. Clones were sequenced by immunoSEQ multiplex PCR, and TCRdb holds only the in-frame ones, with some missing. Here the sample spans 150,000 to 200,000 clones, 70% to 90% being singletons. The genes are TRBV7-6 and TRBJ1-5; the D is unclear. The source material was PBMCs. The clonotype was recovered from a woman aged 30 to 39 in good health and CMV-seronegative. CDR3 residues: CASSYSSNQPQHF. The CDR3 nucleotides read TGTGCCAGCAGCTACAGTAGCAATCAGCCCCAGCATTTT.